Below, 21 T cell receptor beta chains from the same sample are listed, as sequenced in a study of vaccination effects on CD4 cells after COVID-19 (dated by TCRdb to between 2022 and 2023). The ViraFEST assay stimulated PBMC with viral peptide pools and then used TCR sequencing to identify antigen-specific CD4+ T cell clonotypes by expansion. After less than 13 days of culture, CD4+ T cells were isolated with the EasySep CD4+ T cell isolation kit. Negative nucleocapsid antibody results before and after vaccination confirmed that the healthy vaccine recipients had no prior SARS-CoV-2 infection. Library generation was performed with the immunoSEQ multiplex PCR assay. Entries here come from immuneACCESS through TCRdb and include only in-frame sequences with V and J called. Some clones fail to appear in such tables; in the studies checked, an unresolved V gene covers under half of the shortfall, and the cause of the remainder is unknown. Across this sample there are 41,000 or so clones, with more than 60% seen only once. The leading ten clones occupy under 30% of the sample.

Their specific antigens are unknown. This material consisted of CD4+ T cells from PBMCs cultured with HCoV-OC43 spike peptides, taken before COVID-19 vaccination. The sample's cell subset or site label, decoded: HCoV-OC43 spike overlapping peptide pool stimulation. Source of these receptors: a human donor who received a COVID-19 vaccine.

The rearrangement joins TRBV5-1 to TRBJ2-2; 10 nucleotides line up with TRBD2. CDR1 and CDR2 from the germline V gene are SGHRS and YFSETQ. The CDR3 has 16 amino acids. V shed 4 bases and J 4 bases; nucleotides not matched to a gene: 7. For the CDR3, the DNA is TGCGCCAGCAGCCCCCCTCTAGCGGGGGCCACCGGGGAGCTGTTTTTT. This sequence encodes CASSPPLAGATGELFF.

The V gene is TRBV6-5, the J gene TRBJ2-5; 10 nucleotides align to TRBD1. The CDR3 length is 14 residues. Germline CDR1 MNHEY, CDR2 SVGAGI. V gave up 7 bases and J gave up 1 base; unmatched junction bases: 3. The CDR3 here is CASMRDRGQETQYF. DNA for the CDR3: TGTGCCAGCATGCGGGACAGGGGCCAAGAGACCCAGTACTTC.

The rearrangement uses TRBV29-1 and TRBJ2-3; D is tentatively TRBD1 or TRBD2 (5 bases each). The CDR3 is 10 residues long. Germline CDR1 is SQVTM and CDR2 is ANQGSEA. The germline V and J ends were trimmed by 8 bases and 5 bases, with 8 bases remaining between them. This CDR3 is CSLGEDTQYF. The CDR3 DNA follows: TGCAGCCTGGGGGAAGATACGCAGTATTTT.

V and J are TRBV4-2 and TRBJ2-7, with TRBD1 matching over 10 bases. The CDR3 covers 15 residues. In germline, CDR1 is LGHNA, CDR2 YNFKEQ. Trimming removed 4 bases from V and 0 bases from J; junction bases left unmatched: 3. CDR3 DNA: TGTGCCAGCAGCCCGGGACAGGGGCTCTCCTACGAGCAGTACTTC. Protein: CASSPGQGLSYEQYF.

This chain uses TRBV4-2 with TRBJ2-5, with D uncertain. CDR1 and CDR2 (germline): LGHNA, YNFKEQ. Trimming removed 1 base at V and 0 bases at J, with 3 bases between. There are 13 residues in the CDR3. CDR3 sequence reads: CASSQGYQETQYF. CDR3 DNA sequence: TGTGCCAGCAGCCAAGGGTACCAAGAGACCCAGTACTTC.

V usage is TRBV7-9 and J usage is TRBJ2-2, with D uncertain. CDR1 is SEHNR and CDR2 is FQNEAQ in the germline V gene (reference sequence). The CDR3 covers 14 residues. V lost 1 base and J lost 5, with 8 bases in between. CDR3 coding DNA: TGTGCCAGCAGCTTAGGAGGTAGAACCGGGGAGCTGTTTTTT. This sequence encodes CASSLGGRTGELFF.

In DNA form, the CDR3 reads TGTGCCAGTAGTCTCGGCGAAAGTAATTTGAAAAAACTGTTTTTT. Its translation: CASSLGESNLKKLFF. The chain has TRBV19 and TRBJ1-4; D gene ambiguous. This CDR3 has 15 amino acids. Trimming took 5 bases from V and 9 from J, leaving 19 bases between them. Germline CDR1 and CDR2: LNHDA and SQIVND (reference sequence).

This clone was seen a few times. The chain combines TRBV2 with TRBJ1-5; 10 nucleotides align to TRBD1. From germline, CDR1 is SNHLY and CDR2 FYNNEI. Trimming removed 11 bases from V and 7 bases from J; junction bases left unmatched: 11. CDR3 length: 14 residues. In DNA form, the CDR3 reads TGTGCCTCGGGCCGGGACAGGGGCGACCAGCCCCAGCATTTT. This codes for CASGRDRGDQPQHF.

This clone was observed once. J is TRBJ2-5 and V is TRBV12-3 or TRBV12-4; D may be TRBD1 (6 bases). The CDR3 loop spans 13 amino acids. Trimming took off 6 bases at V and 2 bases at J, with 10 bases between the two ends. CDR3 DNA sequence: TGTGCCAGCAGAAAGGACAGTCAAGAGACCCAGTACTTC. Protein product: CASRKDSQETQYF.

The chain links TRBV5-6 to TRBJ2-3, with D perhaps TRBD1 (5 bases). This CDR3 has 13 amino acids. Trimming shortened V by 0 bases and J by 7 bases, and 9 bases separated the two germline ends. Looked up from germline, CDR1 is SGHDT and CDR2 is YYEEEE. The CDR3 protein is CASSLAGHYTQYF. The CDR3 DNA follows: TGTGCCAGCAGCTTGGCCGGACACTATACGCAGTATTTT.

Details on this clone: The junction and the germline gene differ at one end; a read error may be behind it. This sequence joins TRBV6-5 and TRBJ2-5; no clear D. The CDR3 totals 13 residues. Germline V CDR1 and CDR2: MNHEY, SVGAGI. Written as DNA, the CDR3 is TGTGCCAGCAGTTACACACCCCACTCTCCTTGGAACTTC. Translated, it gives CASSYTPHSPWNF.

This sequence joins TRBV7-2 and TRBJ1-2, with a tentative D call TRBD1 (5 bases). V lost 0 bases and J lost 3, with 11 bases in between. Germline assignment: CDR1 SGHTA and CDR2 FQGNSA. The CDR3 sequence is 15 residues long. The CDR3 DNA reads as TGTGCCAGCAGCTTAGCGCACGACAGATACTATGGCTACACCTTC. It specifies CASSLAHDRYYGYTF.

The rearrangement uses TRBV5-1 and TRBJ1-3; TRBD1 matches 11 bases. CDR3 length equals 15 residues. V dropped 7 bases and J dropped 0; count of bases not matched to a gene: 3. CDR1 is SGHRS and CDR2 is YFSETQ in the germline V gene. The CDR3 DNA sequence: TGCGCCAGCCGGACAGGGGGCAACTCTGGAAACACCATATATTTT. It encodes CASRTGGNSGNTIYF. Looking up the rest from reference TRBV5-1 and TRBJ1-3 gives the full variable domain: KAGVTQTPRYLIKTRGQQVTLSCSPISGHRSVSWYQQTPGQGLQFLFEYFSETQRNKGNFPGRFSGRQFSNSRSEMNVSTLELGDSALYLCASRTGGNSGNTIYFGEGSWLTVV.

The V call is TRBV30, the J call TRBJ1-2; possible D gene TRBD1, 5 bases. V dropped 2 bases and J dropped 4 bases, with 11 bases sitting between them. The CDR3 is 13 amino acids. Germline CDR1 is GTSNPN and CDR2 is SVGIG (reference sequence). The CDR3 DNA reads as TGTGCCTGGAGTACGGGACCGATCTATGGCTACACCTTC. This sequence encodes CAWSTGPIYGYTF.

This clone was detected once. The rearrangement uses TRBV27 and TRBJ1-1; D ambiguous. In germline, CDR1 is MNHEY, CDR2 SMNVEV (reference sequence). Deletions cut 5 bases from V and 4 bases from J, with 11 bases between. The length of the CDR3 is 13 residues. CDR3 sequence: CASSANWGTEAFF. The CDR3 bases are TGTGCCAGCAGTGCCAACTGGGGCACTGAAGCTTTCTTT.

The J gene is TRBJ1-5, the V gene TRBV11-2, with no clear D. Germline CDR1 reads SGHAT; CDR2 reads FQNNGV. This CDR3 region has 16 residues. V dropped 5 bases and J dropped 0 bases, with 14 bases sitting between them. CDR3 amino acids: CASSPRGDNSNQPQHF. CDR3 nucleotides: TGTGCCAGCAGCCCCCGGGGTGATAATAGCAATCAGCCCCAGCATTTT.

The chain is built from TRBV5-1 and TRBJ1-1; the D is unclear. Trimming cost V 0 bases and J 11 bases, with 20 bases left between them. CDR3 length equals 15 residues. Germline CDR1 reads SGHRS; CDR2 reads YFSETQ. CDR3 loop: CASSLDIGQPSEAFF. The CDR3 DNA reads TGCGCCAGCAGCTTGGATATAGGCCAGCCCTCGGAGGCTTTCTTT.

V and J are TRBV6-5 and TRBJ2-3; possible D gene TRBD1, 6 bases. Germline CDR1 reads MNHEY; CDR2 reads SVGAGI. The V gene lost 6 bases and the J gene lost 5 bases, with 12 bases spanning the gap. The CDR3 is 13 residues long. This CDR3 reads CASREGVRDTQYF. For the CDR3, the DNA is TGTGCCAGCAGAGAGGGGGTTCGAGATACGCAGTATTTT.

The chain employs TRBV12-3 or TRBV12-4 and TRBJ1-1; D remains ambiguous. Trimming pared 5 bases from V and 6 bases from J, leaving 13 bases between. The CDR3 is 13 residues long. The CDR3 region has the DNA TGTGCCAGCAGTCTAAATCGGGCCCCTGAAGCTTTCTTT. Its translation is CASSLNRAPEAFF.

The CDR3 loop is CASSLRSGVEAFF. The CDR3 DNA is TGTGCCAGCAGCCTCAGATCTGGGGTGGAAGCTTTCTTT. The V and J genes are TRBV3-1 (or the pseudogene TRBV3-2) and TRBJ1-1; D uncertain. Germline assignment: CDR1 LGHDT and CDR2 YNNKEL (reference sequence). The CDR3 totals 13 residues. V lost 4 bases, J lost 8 bases, and 14 bases lay in between.

As concerns this clone: One junction end does not reproduce the germline sequence, and a read error may be involved. This chain connects TRBV6-2 or TRBV6-3 to TRBJ2-5; maybe TRBD1 (6 bases). Germline V CDR1 and CDR2: MNHEY, SVGEGT. There are 15 residues in the CDR3. The CDR3 reads CASSYTGSPQGTQYF. The CDR3, as DNA: TGTGCCAGCAGTTACACAGGGTCACCCCAAGGGACCCAGTACTTC.